This T cell receptor (beta chain) derives from a study of cytomegalovirus exposure and HLA in healthy donors. Study background: In an earlier analysis, approximately 120 million unique TCR beta sequences were found from approximately 190 million T cells.

In the case of this clone: The antigen is undetermined.

PCR primers comprised 60 Vbeta and 13 Jbeta primers. Profiling relied on immunoSEQ multiplex PCR, and the TCRdb table lists in-frame clones only, not all of them. The repertoire holds about 160,000 clones, with around 80% as singletons. Germline V gives CDR1 SGHRS, CDR2 YFSETQ. The CDR3 has 14 amino acids. V lost 6 bases, J lost 4 bases, and 7 bases stayed unmatched. General study findings and limits: V- and J-gene trimming in TCR beta was tied to a missense DCLRE1C variant by an analysis performed later. A later analysis associated some 18,000 TCR beta sequences with HLA alleles at a 0.05 false discovery rate.

Sequencing was performed on PBMCs. The TCR was taken from a male donor in good health and CMV-seropositive. The chain couples TRBV5-1 to TRBJ2-7, with 10 bases lining up with TRBD1. CDR3 in amino acids: CASTPGTGVYEQYF. CDR3 bases: TGCGCCAGCACACCCGGGACAGGGGTATACGAGCAGTACTTC.